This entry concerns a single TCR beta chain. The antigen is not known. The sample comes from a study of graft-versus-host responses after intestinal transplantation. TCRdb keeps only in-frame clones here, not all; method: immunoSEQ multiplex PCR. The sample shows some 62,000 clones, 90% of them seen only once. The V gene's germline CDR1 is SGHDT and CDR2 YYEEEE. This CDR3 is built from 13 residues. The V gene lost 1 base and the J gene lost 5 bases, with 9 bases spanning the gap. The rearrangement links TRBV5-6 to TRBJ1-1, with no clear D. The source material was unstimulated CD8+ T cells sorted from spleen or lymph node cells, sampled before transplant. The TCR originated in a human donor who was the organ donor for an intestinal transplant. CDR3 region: CASSLLRGTEAFF. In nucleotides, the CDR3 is TGTGCCAGCAGCTTGTTAAGAGGAACTGAAGCTTTCTTT.